This TCR beta chain was sequenced during a study of shared clonotypes between healthy human individuals. The table lists this clone with a count of one. The V gene lost 4 bases and the J gene lost 6 bases, with 10 bases spanning the gap. CDR3 length: 12 amino acids. Germline lookup yields CDR1 MGHRA and CDR2 YSYEKL. Splitting of each subset's genomic DNA was done evenly across several immunoSEQ plates. The assay was immunoSEQ multiplex PCR, and TCRdb's table has in-frame clones only and misses some. The sample records about 750,000 clones, almost 95% being singletons. Selected positively for CCR7 and CD45RO-negative, naive CD8 cells excluded terminally differentiated effector memory CD45RA+ cells.

V is TRBV4-1 and J is TRBJ2-7, with a weak D call TRBD1 (6 bases). The sequencing input was naive CD8+ T cells sorted from blood. This clonotype was sampled from a man in his thirties or forties in good health. The CDR3, as DNA: TGCGCCAGCAGCCCCGAGGGGGTCGAGCAGTACTTC. Its translation is CASSPEGVEQYF.